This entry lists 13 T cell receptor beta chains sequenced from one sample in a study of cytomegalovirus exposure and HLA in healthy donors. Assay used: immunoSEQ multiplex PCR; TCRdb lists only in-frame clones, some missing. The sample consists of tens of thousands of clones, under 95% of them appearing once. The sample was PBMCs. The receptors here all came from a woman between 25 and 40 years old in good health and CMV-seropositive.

The CDR3 is CASSPTYASEAFF. CDR3 sequence (DNA): TGTGCCAGCAGCCCTACGTATGCATCTGAAGCTTTCTTT. V gene TRBV27 combines with J gene TRBJ1-1; no clear D. Germline assignment: CDR1 MNHEY and CDR2 SMNVEV (reference sequence). With 6 bases removed from V and 6 bases from J, the gap between germline ends came to 14 bases. CDR3 length: 13 residues.

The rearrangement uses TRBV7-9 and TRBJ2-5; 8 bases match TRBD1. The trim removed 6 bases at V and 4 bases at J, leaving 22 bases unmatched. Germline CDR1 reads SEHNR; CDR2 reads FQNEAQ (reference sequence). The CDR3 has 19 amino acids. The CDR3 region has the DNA TGTGCCAGCAGGGACGGACAGGGTCTGTCCAAAGGCCCAAGAGAGACCCAGTACTTC. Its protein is CASRDGQGLSKGPRETQYF.

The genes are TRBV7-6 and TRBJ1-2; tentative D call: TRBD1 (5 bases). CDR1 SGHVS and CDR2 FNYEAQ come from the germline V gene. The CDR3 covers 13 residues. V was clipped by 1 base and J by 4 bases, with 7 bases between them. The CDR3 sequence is CASSLGGLYGYTF. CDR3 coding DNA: TGTGCCAGCAGCTTAGGGGGACTCTATGGCTACACCTTC.

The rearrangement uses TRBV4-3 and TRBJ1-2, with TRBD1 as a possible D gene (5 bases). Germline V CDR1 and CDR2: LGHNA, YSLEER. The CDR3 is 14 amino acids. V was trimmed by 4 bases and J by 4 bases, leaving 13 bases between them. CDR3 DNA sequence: TGCGCCAGCAGCCGGTCGGGGGTAGGCTATGGCTACACCTTC. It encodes CASSRSGVGYGYTF.

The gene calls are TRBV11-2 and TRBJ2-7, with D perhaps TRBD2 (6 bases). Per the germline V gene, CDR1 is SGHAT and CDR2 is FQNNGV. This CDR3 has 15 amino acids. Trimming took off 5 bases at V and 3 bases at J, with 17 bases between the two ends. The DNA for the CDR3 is TGTGCCAGCAGCCCGTCGGCCGGGGGAAACTACGAGCAGTACTTC. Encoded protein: CASSPSAGGNYEQYF. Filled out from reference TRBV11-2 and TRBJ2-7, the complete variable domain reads EAGVAQSPRYKIIEKRQSVAFWCNPISGHATLYWYQQILGQGPKLLIQFQNNGVVDDSQLPKDRFSAERLKGVDSTLKIQPAKLEDSAVYLCASSPSAGGNYEQYFGPGTRLTVT.

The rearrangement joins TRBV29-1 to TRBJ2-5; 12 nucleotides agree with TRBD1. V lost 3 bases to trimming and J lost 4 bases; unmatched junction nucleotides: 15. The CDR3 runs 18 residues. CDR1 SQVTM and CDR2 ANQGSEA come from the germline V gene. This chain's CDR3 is CSVDAPPGGTGGAETQYF. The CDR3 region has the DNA TGCAGCGTTGACGCTCCCCCAGGGGGGACAGGGGGCGCAGAGACCCAGTACTTC.

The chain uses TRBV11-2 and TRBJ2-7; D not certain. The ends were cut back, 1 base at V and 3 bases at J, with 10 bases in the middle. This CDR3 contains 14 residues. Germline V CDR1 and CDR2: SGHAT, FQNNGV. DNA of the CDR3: TGTGCCAGCAGCTTAGGATCGGGTAACTACGAGCAGTACTTC. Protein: CASSLGSGNYEQYF.

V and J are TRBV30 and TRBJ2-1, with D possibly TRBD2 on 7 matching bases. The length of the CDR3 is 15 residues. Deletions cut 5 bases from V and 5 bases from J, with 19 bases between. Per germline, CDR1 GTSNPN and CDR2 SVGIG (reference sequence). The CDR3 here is CAWGGGRGQNNEQFF. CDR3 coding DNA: TGTGCCTGGGGAGGAGGGCGGGGGCAGAACAATGAGCAGTTCTTC.

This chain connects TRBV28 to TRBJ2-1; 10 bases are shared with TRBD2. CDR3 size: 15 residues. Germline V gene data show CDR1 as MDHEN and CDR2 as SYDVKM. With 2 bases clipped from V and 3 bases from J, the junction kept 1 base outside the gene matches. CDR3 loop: CASSLLAGVYNEQFF. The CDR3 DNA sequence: TGTGCCAGCAGTTTACTAGCGGGAGTCTACAATGAGCAGTTCTTC.

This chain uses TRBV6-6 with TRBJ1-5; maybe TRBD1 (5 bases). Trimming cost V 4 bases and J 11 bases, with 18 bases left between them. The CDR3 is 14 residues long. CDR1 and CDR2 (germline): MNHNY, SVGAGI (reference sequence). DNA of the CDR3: TGTGCCAGCAGTTCCTCGCAGGGATCCTGGTCCCAGCATTTT. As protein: CASSSSQGSWSQHF.

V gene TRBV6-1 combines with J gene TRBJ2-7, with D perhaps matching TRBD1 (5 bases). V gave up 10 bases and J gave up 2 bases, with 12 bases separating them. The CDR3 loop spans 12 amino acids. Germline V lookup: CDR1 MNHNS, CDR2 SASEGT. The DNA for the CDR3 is TGTGCCACCTTGGACAACCCCTACGAGCAGTACTTC. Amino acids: CATLDNPYEQYF.

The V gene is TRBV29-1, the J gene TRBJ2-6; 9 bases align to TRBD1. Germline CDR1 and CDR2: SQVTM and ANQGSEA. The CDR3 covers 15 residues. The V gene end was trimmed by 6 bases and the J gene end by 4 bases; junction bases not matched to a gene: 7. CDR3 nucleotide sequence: TGCAGCGTGGATACAGGGGGCCAGGGGGCCAACGTCCTGACTTTC. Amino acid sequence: CSVDTGGQGANVLTF. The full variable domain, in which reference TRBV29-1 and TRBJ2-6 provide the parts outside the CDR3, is SAVISQKPSRDICQRGTSLTIQCQVDSQVTMMFWYRQQPGQSLTLIATANQGSEATYESGFVIDKFPISRPNLTFSTLTVSNMSPEDSSIYLCSVDTGGQGANVLTFGAGSRLTVL.

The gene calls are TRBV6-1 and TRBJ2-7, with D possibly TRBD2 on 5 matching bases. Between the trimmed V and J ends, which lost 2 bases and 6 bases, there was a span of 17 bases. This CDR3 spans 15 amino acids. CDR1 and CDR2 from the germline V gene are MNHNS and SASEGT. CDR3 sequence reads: CASSELTIPRGEQYF. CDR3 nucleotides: TGTGCCAGCAGTGAACTCACCATTCCTCGGGGCGAGCAGTACTTC.